In its sample, the clone carrying this T cell receptor beta chain was seen a few times. Its antigen is unknown. The sample comes from a study of T cells in Graves' hyperthyroidism and ophthalmopathy. Study-wide points: Most thyroid-expanded clonotypes above 0.001 were also found in blood.

From germline, CDR1 is ENHRY and CDR2 SYGVKD. CDR3 length equals 14 residues. The trim removed 10 bases at V and 5 bases at J, leaving 7 bases unmatched. Patients having uncontrolled infection, another autoimmune disease, pregnancy or lactation were not included. Regions amplified from RNA transcripts were the TCR beta CDR3 regions. During a first-round RT-PCR of the TCR CDR3, the HTBI primer set was used. TCRdb called the multiplex PCR reads again in MiXCR, with one record for every CDR3 protein. In the table there are roughly 840,000 distinct CDR3 sequences, over 35% of which are singletons. This sequence originates from a man aged 18 to 30 with Graves' hyperthyroidism. Material: blood. The V and J genes are TRBV10-3 and TRBJ1-5; 11 bases agree with TRBD1. The chain's CDR3 is CATGTGGRHQPQHF. The DNA of the CDR3 is TGTGCCACCGGGACAGGGGGGAGACATCAGCCCCAGCATTTT.